The 9 T cell receptor beta chains below come from one sample, sequenced in a study of OX40 agonist ivuxolimab in advanced cancers. Clones were read by immunoSEQ multiplex PCR, and TCRdb kept only the in-frame ones, dropping some. The sample records roughly 29,000 clones, roughly 86% being singletons. Sequencing was performed on CD4+ or CD8+ T cells sorted from blood, taken in a trial of the OX40 agonist ivuxolimab. Receptors were obtained from an adult with an advanced solid tumor such as melanoma, head and neck, liver or kidney cancer.

The V and J genes are TRBV19 and TRBJ2-1, with D hard to call. The V gene lost 5 bases and the J gene lost 7 bases, with 24 bases spanning the gap. The CDR3 loop spans 17 amino acids. Germline CDR1 reads LNHDA; CDR2 reads SQIVND (reference sequence). CDR3 sequence (DNA): TGTGCCAGTAGTCTGGGGTTGGCACTCACGCGAGTGAATGAGCAGTTCTTC. Residues: CASSLGLALTRVNEQFF.

The V call is TRBV10-1, the J call TRBJ2-7, with D unresolved. The CDR3 runs to 16 residues. Trimming took 7 bases from V and 2 from J, leaving 21 bases between them. Germline assignment: CDR1 WNHNN and CDR2 SYGVQD (reference sequence). The CDR3 is CASTSAAAGRTYEQYF. The CDR3 DNA follows: TGCGCCAGCACAAGCGCGGCAGCAGGTAGGACCTACGAGCAGTACTTC.

The chain links TRBV7-2 to TRBJ2-3; TRBD2 might be the D (6 bases). Trimming took 6 bases from V and 2 from J, leaving 21 bases between them. The CDR3 covers 17 residues. Germline V lookup: CDR1 SGHTA, CDR2 FQGNSA. Here the CDR3 DNA reads TGTGCCAGCAGATTATCCCCTTGGGACTTTCTCACAGATACGCAGTATTTT. Translation: CASRLSPWDFLTDTQYF.

The chain carries TRBV19 and TRBJ2-7; D is possibly TRBD1 (6 bases). This CDR3 spans 20 amino acids. The germline V gene has CDR1 LNHDA and CDR2 SQIVND (reference sequence). Trimming shortened V by 0 bases and J by 2 bases, and 26 bases separated the two germline ends. DNA for the CDR3: TGTGCCAGTAGTATAGAGATTTGGGTGGGTGCAGGGGCACCAACCTACGAGCAGTACTTC. Its protein product is CASSIEIWVGAGAPTYEQYF. Variable domain in full (rest from reference TRBV19 and TRBJ2-7): DGGITQSPKYLFRKEGQNVTLSCEQNLNHDAMYWYRQDPGQGLRLIYYSQIVNDFQKGDIAEGYSVSREKKESFPLTVTSAQKNPTAFYLCASSIEIWVGAGAPTYEQYFGPGTRLTVT.

The rearrangement links TRBV7-6 to TRBJ1-1; no definite D call. The CDR3 runs to 13 residues. The germline V and J ends were trimmed by 3 bases and 1 base, with 6 bases remaining between them. Germline V gene data show CDR1 as SGHVS and CDR2 as FNYEAQ. Here the CDR3 reads CASSFAGNTEAFF. As DNA, the CDR3 is TGTGCCAGCAGCTTCGCTGGGAACACTGAAGCTTTCTTT.

This clone came up once. V is TRBV9 and J is TRBJ1-3; 7 nucleotides line up with TRBD1. CDR3 length equals 15 residues. The germline gives CDR1 SGDLS, CDR2 YYNGEE. After removal of 0 bases from V and 4 bases from J, the junction contained 4 bases not matched to a gene. The CDR3 bases are TGTGCCAGCAGCGTAGATACAGGGGAAGGAAACACCATATATTTT. The encoded protein is CASSVDTGEGNTIYF.

This chain links TRBV5-6 with TRBJ1-3; D remains ambiguous. Trimming left V 0 bases short and J 0 bases short, with 4 bases between. Germline CDR1 and CDR2: SGHDT and YYEEEE. This CDR3 contains 14 residues. The CDR3 DNA is TGTGCCAGCAGCTTGGGGGGCTCTGGAAACACCATATATTTT. Protein: CASSLGGSGNTIYF.

The chain couples TRBV10-3 to TRBJ1-4; the match to TRBD1 covers 7 bases. Germline V gene data show CDR1 as ENHRY and CDR2 as SYGVKD. CDR3 length: 15 residues. After removal of 2 bases from V and 8 bases from J, the junction contained 8 bases not matched to a gene. CDR3 DNA sequence: TGTGCCATCAGTGAGACTGGGACAGTCGGAGAAAAACTGTTTTTT. Its translation is CAISETGTVGEKLFF.

This rearrangement joins TRBV30 to TRBJ1-1; 7 positions match TRBD1. With V trimmed by 4 bases and J by 2 bases, 7 bases remained unmatched. This CDR3 contains 14 residues. Looked up from germline, CDR1 is GTSNPN and CDR2 is SVGIG (reference sequence). CDR3: CAWNLGQINTEAFF. Here the CDR3 DNA reads TGTGCCTGGAACCTGGGACAGATAAACACTGAAGCTTTCTTT.